The rows below give T cell receptor beta chains drawn from one sample of a study of cytomegalovirus exposure and HLA in healthy donors. The assay was immunoSEQ multiplex PCR, and TCRdb's table has in-frame clones only and misses some. The table lists under 90,000 clones, 85% to 90% of them singletons, with less than 2.5% in the top ten. Material: PBMCs. The source is a man aged 18 to 30 in good health and CMV-seronegative. Each CDR3 is given with its conserved first and last residue. A D gene is named only where the DNA matches it firmly. The size field is filled for only some rows; it gives once, few, many or a size class.

J gene: TRBJ1-1; D gene: NA; clone size: few; V gene: TRBV5-6; CDR3 DNA: TGTGCCAGCAGCCATGGTCGGGTGAACACTGAAGCTTTCTTT; CDR3 protein: CASSHGRVNTEAFF
J gene: TRBJ1-5; D gene: NA; clone size: NA; V gene: TRBV2; CDR3 DNA: TGTGCCAGCAGTGAAGCGCCGGTTAATCAGCCCCAGCATTTT; CDR3 protein: CASSEAPVNQPQHF
J gene: TRBJ1-1; D gene: NA; clone size: NA; V gene: TRBV15; CDR3 DNA: TGTGCCACCAGCACCGACAGCGACCTAAGGACTGAAGCTTTCTTT; CDR3 protein: CATSTDSDLRTEAFF
J gene: TRBJ2-3; D gene: NA; clone size: NA; V gene: TRBV15; CDR3 DNA: TGTGCCACCAGCCGTTTTTCCGAGGTTGGCACAGATACGCAGTATTTT; CDR3 protein: CATSRFSEVGTDTQYF
J gene: TRBJ1-5; D gene: NA; clone size: NA; V gene: TRBV11-2; CDR3 DNA: TGTGCCAGCAGCTTAGGGCATCAGCCCCAGCATTTT; CDR3 protein: CASSLGHQPQHF
J gene: TRBJ2-7; D gene: NA; clone size: NA; V gene: TRBV5-1; CDR3 DNA: TGCGCCAGCAGCCGGGAGCCCTCCTACGAGCAGTACTTC; CDR3 protein: CASSREPSYEQYF
J gene: TRBJ2-1; D gene: NA; clone size: once; V gene: TRBV18; CDR3 DNA: TGTGCCAGCTCACCAGTGGCAGGGACATTTTCCTACAATGAGCAGTTCTTC; CDR3 protein: CASSPVAGTFSYNEQFF
J gene: TRBJ1-5; D gene: NA; clone size: NA; V gene: TRBV5-6; CDR3 DNA: TGTGCCAGCAGTCTTGGTACAGGGAAAAATCAGCCCCAGCATTTT; CDR3 protein: CASSLGTGKNQPQHF
J gene: TRBJ1-2; D gene: NA; clone size: NA; V gene: TRBV19; CDR3 DNA: TGTGCCAGTAGTATTCGGGGAGGATATGGCTACACCTTC; CDR3 protein: CASSIRGGYGYTF
J gene: TRBJ1-2; D gene: NA; clone size: NA; V gene: TRBV28; CDR3 DNA: TGTGCCAGCAGTTTCTTCTCGGGTGGCTACACCTTC; CDR3 protein: CASSFFSGGYTF
J gene: TRBJ2-2; D gene: TRBD2; clone size: NA; V gene: TRBV10-1; CDR3 DNA: TGCGCCAGCACCCACGCGGGAGATGGTACCGGGGAGCTGTTTTTT; CDR3 protein: CASTHAGDGTGELFF
J gene: TRBJ2-1; D gene: TRBD2; clone size: NA; V gene: TRBV5-1; CDR3 DNA: TGCGCCAGCAGCGGTACTAGCGATGAGCAGTTCTTC; CDR3 protein: CASSGTSDEQFF
J gene: TRBJ2-3; D gene: TRBD2; clone size: NA; V gene: TRBV6-1; CDR3 DNA: TGTGCCAGCAGTAGGTCTAGCGGGGTCGCAGATACGCAGTATTTT; CDR3 protein: CASSRSSGVADTQYF
J gene: TRBJ2-1; D gene: NA; clone size: NA; V gene: TRBV1; CDR3 DNA: TGCACCAGCAGCCAAGATCTTTCGACTAGCGGGAGTACGAATGAGCAGTTCTTC; CDR3 protein: CTSSQDLSTSGSTNEQFF
J gene: TRBJ1-3; D gene: NA; clone size: once; V gene: TRBV19; CDR3 DNA: TGTGCCAGTAGTATCTCGGCAGGGGTTCCTCGCTCTGGAAACACCATATATTTT; CDR3 protein: CASSISAGVPRSGNTIYF
J gene: TRBJ1-1; D gene: TRBD1; clone size: NA; V gene: TRBV7-9; CDR3 DNA: TGTGCCAGCGGAGTCCCGGGACAGGGCACTGAAGCTTTCTTT; CDR3 protein: CASGVPGQGTEAFF
J gene: TRBJ2-1; D gene: NA; clone size: NA; V gene: TRBV19; CDR3 DNA: TGTGCCAGTAGTTCACAGGGAGGGTTTTACAATGAGCAGTTCTTC; CDR3 protein: CASSSQGGFYNEQFF
J gene: TRBJ2-2; D gene: TRBD1; clone size: NA; V gene: TRBV7-3; CDR3 DNA: TGTGCCAGCAGCAACTCCGGGACAGTCACCGGGGAGCTGTTTTTT; CDR3 protein: CASSNSGTVTGELFF
J gene: TRBJ1-2; D gene: TRBD1; clone size: NA; V gene: TRBV28; CDR3 DNA: TGTGCCAGCAGTGCTACAGGGGTCTATGGCTACACCTTC; CDR3 protein: CASSATGVYGYTF
J gene: TRBJ1-1; D gene: NA; clone size: NA; V gene: TRBV7-9; CDR3 DNA: TGTGCCAGCAGCTCCTCCGTCGGGAAGAACACTGAAGCTTTCTTT; CDR3 protein: CASSSSVGKNTEAFF
J gene: TRBJ2-1; D gene: TRBD2; clone size: NA; V gene: TRBV11-1; CDR3 DNA: TGTGCCAGCAGCTTATCTCAGGGACTAAGCTCCTACAATGAGCAGTTCTTC; CDR3 protein: CASSLSQGLSSYNEQFF
J gene: TRBJ2-7; D gene: TRBD2; clone size: NA; V gene: TRBV15; CDR3 DNA: TGTGCCACCAGCAGAGTACCTACTAGCGGGAGCCACGAGCAGTACTTC; CDR3 protein: CATSRVPTSGSHEQYF
J gene: TRBJ2-6; D gene: NA; clone size: few; V gene: TRBV4-3; CDR3 DNA: TGCGCCAGCAGCCAAGAAGGGGGTGGTGGGGCCAACGTCCTGACTTTC; CDR3 protein: CASSQEGGGGANVLTF
J gene: TRBJ2-4; D gene: NA; clone size: NA; V gene: TRBV4-3; CDR3 DNA: TGCGCCAGCAGCCAGGGAGGGGGAGCAGGTGGGGACATTCAGTACTTC; CDR3 protein: CASSQGGGAGGDIQYF
J gene: TRBJ2-1; D gene: TRBD1; clone size: NA; V gene: TRBV5-1; CDR3 DNA: TGCGCCAGCAGCTTACAGGGGTACAATGAGCAGTTCTTC; CDR3 protein: CASSLQGYNEQFF
J gene: TRBJ1-5; D gene: TRBD1; clone size: NA; V gene: TRBV27; CDR3 DNA: TGTGCCAGCAGATTCTCCGGGACAGGGAATCAGCCCCAGCATTTT; CDR3 protein: CASRFSGTGNQPQHF
J gene: TRBJ1-6; D gene: TRBD1; clone size: NA; V gene: TRBV14; CDR3 DNA: TGTGCCAGCAGCCAAGGGTATGGGACAGGGGATTATTCACCCCTCCACTTT; CDR3 protein: CASSQGYGTGDYSPLHF
J gene: TRBJ2-1; D gene: NA; clone size: NA; V gene: TRBV29-1; CDR3 DNA: TGCAGCGTTAAATACGGGGAATCCCCTAATGAGCAGTTCTTC; CDR3 protein: CSVKYGESPNEQFF
J gene: TRBJ2-1; D gene: TRBD1; clone size: NA; V gene: TRBV5-1; CDR3 DNA: TGCGCCAGCAGCTTCGGGACAGGGCTAACCAATGAGCAGTTCTTC; CDR3 protein: CASSFGTGLTNEQFF
J gene: TRBJ2-7; D gene: TRBD2; clone size: NA; V gene: TRBV6-5; CDR3 DNA: TGTGCCAGCAGTCGACTAGCGGGAGGTTCCTACGAGCAGTACTTC; CDR3 protein: CASSRLAGGSYEQYF
J gene: TRBJ2-5; D gene: TRBD2; clone size: NA; V gene: TRBV28; CDR3 DNA: TGTGCCAGCAGGATTTACGCAGCGGGGCGCGAGACCCAGTACTTC; CDR3 protein: CASRIYAAGRETQYF
J gene: TRBJ2-5; D gene: TRBD2; clone size: NA; V gene: TRBV11-2; CDR3 DNA: TGTGCCAGCAGCTACGGACTAGCGGGATTTTATGGGGAGACCCAGTACTTC; CDR3 protein: CASSYGLAGFYGETQYF
J gene: TRBJ2-7; D gene: NA; clone size: NA; V gene: TRBV28; CDR3 DNA: TGTGCCAGCAGTTTAAATTTCGGGCTAGCCGATGCAGAGATCTCCTACGAGCAGTACTTC; CDR3 protein: CASSLNFGLADAEISYEQYF
J gene: TRBJ1-3; D gene: NA; clone size: once; V gene: TRBV6-5; CDR3 DNA: TGTGCCAGCAGGACGGGCTCTGGAAACACCATATATTTT; CDR3 protein: CASRTGSGNTIYF
J gene: TRBJ2-7; D gene: NA; clone size: NA; V gene: TRBV28; CDR3 DNA: TGTGCCAGCAGGGGAGGAGGGAGGTTCCCCGCCTACGAGCAGTACTTC; CDR3 protein: CASRGGGRFPAYEQYF
J gene: TRBJ2-7; D gene: NA; clone size: NA; V gene: TRBV5-1; CDR3 DNA: TGCGCCAGCACCCCCGGGAGTAGATCCTACGAGCAGTACTTC; CDR3 protein: CASTPGSRSYEQYF
J gene: TRBJ2-4; D gene: TRBD2; clone size: NA; V gene: TRBV14; CDR3 DNA: TGTGCCAGCAGCCAAGGCAGGCTTAGCGGGACGGCCAAAAACATTCAGTACTTC; CDR3 protein: CASSQGRLSGTAKNIQYF
J gene: TRBJ2-7; D gene: NA; clone size: NA; V gene: TRBV21-1; CDR3 DNA: TGTGCCAGCAGCAGGGTGTCTAACTACGAGCAGTACTTC; CDR3 protein: CASSRVSNYEQYF
J gene: TRBJ2-5; D gene: NA; clone size: NA; V gene: TRBV28; CDR3 DNA: TGTGCCAGCAGGGGGTTTGGACAGTTACCGGAGCGGGAATTACGTGAGACCCAGTACTTC; CDR3 protein: CASRGFGQLPERELRETQYF